The 15 T cell receptor beta chains below were found in one sample sequenced in a study of neurological immune-mediated disorders. TCRdb analysed the 5' RACE reads with MiXCR anew, one entry per CDR3 protein. The repertoire holds over 60,000 distinct CDR3 sequences, with 4.5% to 6.5% as singletons. What was sequenced was PBMCs. The receptors come from a woman aged 25-40 years with multiple sclerosis.

This clonotype appeared many times. This chain joins TRBV12-3 or TRBV12-4 and TRBJ1-2; 9 bases agree with TRBD1. This CDR3 has 13 residues. V was clipped by 5 bases and J by 4 bases; unmatched bases: 2. This chain's CDR3 is CASSPGQGYGYTF. The DNA of the CDR3 is TGTGCCAGCAGTCCGGGACAGGGCTATGGCTACACCTTC.

This clonotype was observed many times. The chain couples TRBV9 to TRBJ2-7, with D maybe TRBD2 (6 bases). The germline gives CDR1 SGDLS, CDR2 YYNGEE. V was cut by 2 bases and J by 5 bases, with 11 bases left in between. This CDR3 region has 13 residues. The CDR3 loop is CASSVGTRDEQYF. In nucleotides, the CDR3 is TGTGCCAGCAGCGTCGGGACTCGCGACGAGCAGTACTTC.

This clonotype has at least ten counts. V and J are TRBV20-1 and TRBJ1-5; TRBD1 matches 9 bases. CDR1 is DFQATT and CDR2 is SNEGSKA in the germline V gene (reference sequence). After removal of 5 bases from V and 0 bases from J, the junction contained 8 bases not matched to a gene. The CDR3 covers 16 residues. The CDR3 region is CSAPGTGFLSNQPQHF. The CDR3 bases are TGCAGTGCTCCCGGGACAGGGTTTCTTAGCAATCAGCCCCAGCATTTT.

This clonotype showed up many times. The CDR3: CASSYAGGQETQYF. The CDR3 DNA reads TGTGCCAGCAGTTACGCGGGGGGCCAAGAGACCCAGTACTTC. This chain joins TRBV7-2 and TRBJ2-5; 8 nucleotides match TRBD2. The CDR3 is 14 amino acids. The germline V gene encodes CDR1 SGHTA and CDR2 FQGNSA. Losses at the gene ends were 6 bases for V and 1 base for J; bases not matched to a gene: 4. Full variable domain (missing parts from reference TRBV7-2 and TRBJ2-5): GAGVSQSPSNKVTEKGKDVELRCDPISGHTALYWYRQSLGQGLEFLIYFQGNSAPDKSGLPSDRFSAERTGGSVSTLTIQRTQQEDSAVYLCASSYAGGQETQYFGPGTRLLVL.

This clonotype was picked up a small number of times. The rearrangement joins TRBV7-9 to TRBJ2-1; a weak D match, TRBD2 (6 bases). The V and J ends lost 4 bases and 2 bases respectively, with 15 bases between them. Per germline, CDR1 SEHNR and CDR2 FQNEAQ (reference sequence). The CDR3 sequence is 16 residues long. Written as DNA, the CDR3 is TGTGCCAGCAGCTCGAACCGGGAGCCACCCTACAATGAGCAGTTCTTC. Protein sequence: CASSSNREPPYNEQFF.

This clonotype appeared many times. The V call is TRBV20-1, the J call TRBJ1-6, with TRBD1 matching over 7 bases. V gave up 5 bases and J gave up 7 bases; unmatched junction bases: 11. Germline lookup yields CDR1 DFQATT and CDR2 SNEGSKA (reference sequence). The CDR3 spans 15 residues. The CDR3 loop reads CSAYRIQGLNSPLHF. The CDR3 DNA reads as TGCAGTGCTTACCGAATACAGGGGCTAAATTCACCCCTCCACTTT.

This clonotype appeared a few times. The rearrangement uses TRBV29-1 and TRBJ1-2; 8 nucleotides agree with TRBD1. V shed 1 base and J 0 bases; nucleotides not matched to a gene: 1. The germline V gene has CDR1 SQVTM and CDR2 ANQGSEA. The CDR3 is made up of 14 amino acids. The CDR3 reads CSVEGTGSNYGYTF. The DNA of the CDR3 is TGCAGCGTTGAAGGGACAGGGTCTAACTATGGCTACACCTTC.

Ten or more counts support this clonotype. This chain uses TRBV5-1 with TRBJ2-2; D is ambiguous. This CDR3 comprises 14 residues. Looked up from germline, CDR1 is SGHRS and CDR2 is YFSETQ. V shed 5 bases and J shed 5 bases, with 13 bases lying between them. CDR3 sequence reads: CASRRNLDTGELFF. The CDR3 nucleotides are TGCGCCAGCAGGCGTAACTTGGATACCGGGGAGCTGTTTTTT.

The chain has TRBV11-2 and TRBJ2-3, with a weak D call TRBD2 (5 bases). CDR3 size: 16 residues. V lost 5 bases, J lost 0 bases, and 15 bases lay in between. Germline lookup yields CDR1 SGHAT and CDR2 FQNNGV. The CDR3 sequence is CASSRIDGLSTDTQYF. CDR3 coding DNA: TGTGCCAGCAGCCGCATCGACGGACTCAGCACAGATACGCAGTATTTT.

There are many counts of this clonotype. The genes are TRBV7-9 and TRBJ2-1, with unresolved D. The CDR3 sequence is 12 residues long. Per the germline V gene, CDR1 is SEHNR and CDR2 is FQNEAQ (reference sequence). Trimming removed 6 bases from V and 10 bases from J, with 13 bases in between. This chain's CDR3 is CASRLRTEEQFF. DNA for the CDR3: TGTGCCAGCAGATTACGGACGGAAGAGCAGTTCTTC.

The rearrangement links TRBV5-1 to TRBJ2-3, with D uncertain. Germline V gene data show CDR1 as SGHRS and CDR2 as YFSETQ. V was cut by 0 bases and J by 5 bases, with 7 bases left in between. This CDR3 has 13 residues. CDR3 in DNA: TGCGCCAGCAGCTTGGCAGTATTAGATACGCAGTATTTT. This sequence encodes CASSLAVLDTQYF.

Many counts were recorded for this clonotype. The chain is built from TRBV5-6 and TRBJ2-7, with D possibly TRBD2 on 6 matching bases. CDR1 and CDR2 from the germline V gene are SGHDT and YYEEEE. CDR3 length: 13 residues. The ends were cut back, 2 bases at V and 1 base at J, with 7 bases in the middle. CDR3 amino acids: CASSFGGSYEQYF. The CDR3 DNA is TGTGCCAGCAGCTTCGGGGGATCCTACGAGCAGTACTTC.

This clonotype has a count of ten or more. The chain couples TRBV28 to TRBJ2-3, with D possibly being TRBD2 (6 bases). Germline V CDR1 and CDR2: MDHEN, SYDVKM. V lost 6 bases and J lost 4, with 17 bases in between. CDR3 length equals 15 residues. Here the CDR3 DNA reads TGTGCCAGCAGCTACGGGGGTTCGCGGGCAGATACGCAGTATTTT. It encodes CASSYGGSRADTQYF.

This clonotype was counted between two and nine times. The chain links TRBV11-3 to TRBJ2-4, with TRBD2 as a possible D gene (6 bases). The CDR3 is made up of 13 amino acids. Trimming took off 0 bases at V and 7 bases at J, with 7 bases between the two ends. CDR1 SGHNT and CDR2 YENEEA come from the germline V gene. The CDR3, as DNA: TGTGCCAGCAGCTTAGAGGAGGGTAACATTCAGTACTTC. Amino acids: CASSLEEGNIQYF.

This clonotype was seen at least ten times. The gene calls are TRBV20-1 and TRBJ1-3; D gene uncertain. Trimming pared 4 bases from V and 8 bases from J, leaving 15 bases between. The CDR3 has 13 amino acids. The germline V gene encodes CDR1 DFQATT and CDR2 SNEGSKA (reference sequence). CDR3 nucleotide sequence: TGCAGTGCTACTCTTCGAGGGCGAGACACCATATATTTT. Its protein is CSATLRGRDTIYF.